A selection of T cell receptor beta chains follows, all from one sample in a study of shared clonotypes between healthy human individuals. TCRdb's table, derived via immunoSEQ multiplex PCR, lists solely in-frame clones and lacks some. The table has about 1 million clones, approximately 76% seen once; the top ten hold roughly 1.4%. Specimen: memory CD4+ T cells sorted from blood. These receptors were taken from a man between 18 and 29 years old in good health. Both conserved end residues are part of each CDR3. Each record gives: D gene, J gene, V gene, clone size, CDR3 protein. A D gene is named only where the DNA matches it firmly. Size is stated for part of the rows, as once, few or many counts, or as a class when the clone is expanded.

d_call: -
j_call: TRBJ2-5
v_call: TRBV28
clone_size: -
cdr3_aa: CASIGGGLGETQYF

d_call: -
j_call: TRBJ1-4
v_call: TRBV7-8
clone_size: -
cdr3_aa: CASSSGHLGEKLFF

d_call: -
j_call: TRBJ2-6
v_call: TRBV6-5
clone_size: -
cdr3_aa: CASRGSSGANVLTF

d_call: -
j_call: TRBJ2-3
v_call: TRBV14
clone_size: -
cdr3_aa: CASSQDQRGTDTQYF

d_call: -
j_call: TRBJ2-5
v_call: TRBV5-8
clone_size: -
cdr3_aa: CASSLVQGKTQYF

d_call: -
j_call: TRBJ2-7
v_call: TRBV30
clone_size: -
cdr3_aa: CACDNRAYEQYF

d_call: -
j_call: TRBJ2-7
v_call: TRBV20-1
clone_size: once
cdr3_aa: CSLKDGYEQYF

d_call: -
j_call: TRBJ1-1
v_call: TRBV30
clone_size: few
cdr3_aa: CAWSRQVGTEAFF

d_call: TRBD1
j_call: TRBJ1-3
v_call: TRBV7-8
clone_size: -
cdr3_aa: CASSLSGTGTGNTIYF

d_call: -
j_call: TRBJ1-1
v_call: TRBV6-1
clone_size: -
cdr3_aa: CASSDKQRGNTEAFF

d_call: TRBD1
j_call: TRBJ2-2
v_call: TRBV30
clone_size: few
cdr3_aa: CAWKQDRESGELFF

d_call: TRBD2
j_call: TRBJ2-5
v_call: TRBV5-6
clone_size: -
cdr3_aa: CASSLGPAGGLQETQYF

d_call: -
j_call: TRBJ2-1
v_call: TRBV30
clone_size: -
cdr3_aa: CAWSVRTSEQFF

d_call: -
j_call: TRBJ2-7
v_call: TRBV21-1
clone_size: -
cdr3_aa: CASRTGLASYEQYF

d_call: -
j_call: TRBJ2-1
v_call: TRBV5-4
clone_size: -
cdr3_aa: CASSLGPSNEQFF

d_call: -
j_call: TRBJ1-5
v_call: TRBV28
clone_size: many
cdr3_aa: CASNGARFQPQHF

d_call: -
j_call: TRBJ1-6
v_call: TRBV7-2
clone_size: few
cdr3_aa: CASRTMTGPNSPLHF

d_call: TRBD1
j_call: TRBJ1-3
v_call: TRBV7-2
clone_size: -
cdr3_aa: CASSLLDREWRNTIYF

d_call: -
j_call: TRBJ1-2
v_call: TRBV19
clone_size: -
cdr3_aa: CASSSAWFYGYTF

d_call: -
j_call: TRBJ2-2
v_call: TRBV18
clone_size: few
cdr3_aa: CASSGQNTGELFF

d_call: TRBD1
j_call: TRBJ1-1
v_call: TRBV19
clone_size: -
cdr3_aa: CASSPGQHMNTEAFF

d_call: -
j_call: TRBJ1-1
v_call: TRBV30
clone_size: many
cdr3_aa: CAWNRLGSEAFF

d_call: -
j_call: TRBJ2-2
v_call: TRBV2
clone_size: few
cdr3_aa: CASSLQNRRELFF

d_call: TRBD2
j_call: TRBJ2-7
v_call: TRBV7-9
clone_size: -
cdr3_aa: CASSPKGQREGEQYF

d_call: -
j_call: TRBJ2-7
v_call: TRBV7-2
clone_size: -
cdr3_aa: CASSLNFGPYEQYF

d_call: TRBD2
j_call: TRBJ2-1
v_call: TRBV18
clone_size: -
cdr3_aa: CASSPEVSSGNVEQFF

d_call: -
j_call: TRBJ1-2
v_call: TRBV5-4
clone_size: -
cdr3_aa: CASSLVGREGFGYTF

d_call: -
j_call: TRBJ2-7
v_call: TRBV23-1
clone_size: -
cdr3_aa: CASSQSGDGHPYSWEQYF

d_call: TRBD1
j_call: TRBJ1-1
v_call: TRBV7-9
clone_size: once
cdr3_aa: CASSRGQENTEAFF

d_call: -
j_call: TRBJ1-2
v_call: TRBV11-3
clone_size: -
cdr3_aa: CASSVDHVGKTYGYTF

d_call: -
j_call: TRBJ2-3
v_call: TRBV7-2
clone_size: -
cdr3_aa: CASSLRGVSTDTQYF

d_call: -
j_call: TRBJ2-3
v_call: TRBV19
clone_size: -
cdr3_aa: CASSRNRDPNTDTQYF

d_call: TRBD1
j_call: TRBJ1-5
v_call: TRBV5-8
clone_size: -
cdr3_aa: CASSLDRGLFGNQPQHF

d_call: -
j_call: TRBJ1-5
v_call: TRBV7-2
clone_size: few
cdr3_aa: CASSLIRSNQPQHF

d_call: TRBD1
j_call: TRBJ1-1
v_call: TRBV5-1
clone_size: -
cdr3_aa: CASSSWTGGGNTEAFF

d_call: -
j_call: TRBJ2-5
v_call: TRBV15
clone_size: -
cdr3_aa: CATSDTGSGETQYF

d_call: -
j_call: TRBJ1-1
v_call: TRBV27
clone_size: -
cdr3_aa: CASSPGLGGRYTEAFF

d_call: TRBD1
j_call: TRBJ2-2
v_call: TRBV19
clone_size: once
cdr3_aa: CASKRTGETGELFF

d_call: -
j_call: TRBJ2-7
v_call: TRBV6-5
clone_size: -
cdr3_aa: CASSYSQTSYEQYF